Listed below are T cell receptor beta chains from one sample, sequenced in a study of T cells expressing NK-cell markers. Following a re-call of the 5' RACE reads, TCRdb has one entry per CDR3 protein and lacks DNA. The sample spans about 410,000 distinct CDR3 sequences; the ten largest clones claim approximately 11%. Sequencing was done on a sample of blood T cells: a sorted CD56 or NKG2C T cell subset, CD4+ or CD8+ T cells, or bulk PBMC T cells (not recorded which). These receptors all stem from a woman aged 50 to 60 in good health. Each CDR3 is given with its conserved first and last residue.

v_call	j_call	cdr3_aa
TRBV24-1	TRBJ2-2	CATGRIGELFF
TRBV7-9	TRBJ2-2	CASIPRETDTGELFF
TRBV4-2	TRBJ2-3	CASSQVDGRGTDTQYF
TRBV4-1	TRBJ2-7	CASSPGQDASYEQYF
TRBV9	TRBJ2-1	CASSVTSGVANEQFF
TRBV7-2	TRBJ1-1	CASSKFSGTGGANTEAFF
TRBV7-9	TRBJ2-2	CASSSGLASTGELFF
TRBV5-4	TRBJ1-6	CASSLIVTGRTSSSPLHF
TRBV5-1	TRBJ1-1	CASSPEQGMNTEAFF
TRBV6-5	TRBJ2-3	CASRLAGRWGDTQYF
TRBV5-1	TRBJ2-1	CASSLLTSGSYNEQFF
TRBV27	TRBJ1-1	CASSAYTGRNTEAFF
TRBV18	TRBJ2-1	CASSPLLLVRGNEQFF
TRBV21-1	TRBJ2-5	CASSSYASGSNETQYF
TRBV4-2	TRBJ1-3	CASSQEGRASGNTIYF
TRBV7-9	TRBJ2-1	CASSLRSGSPSDEQFF
TRBV12-3/TRBV12-4	TRBJ2-7	CASSPARTSRSYEQYF
TRBV27	TRBJ2-2	CASSLWGFGELFF
TRBV11-2	TRBJ1-1	CASSLEGTGWNTEAFF
TRBV12-3/TRBV12-4	TRBJ2-1	CASSTGGLAGGRPVF
TRBV5-8	TRBJ1-5	CASSEDRDNQPQHF
TRBV12-3/TRBV12-4	TRBJ1-1	CASSRKGGGTEAFF
TRBV21-1	TRBJ2-5	CASSKEETGFGETQYF
TRBV24-1	TRBJ2-1	CATSGAGASNEQFF
TRBV6-1	TRBJ2-1	CASSEMYFNEQFF
TRBV5-1	TRBJ2-3	CASSLEGLGADTQYF
TRBV7-2	TRBJ2-3	CASSPPWRVYTQYF
TRBV12-3/TRBV12-4	TRBJ1-1	CASSRTVEAFF
TRBV5-1	TRBJ2-2	CASSLPHLAGTGELFF
TRBV4-1	TRBJ1-2	CASKRGQESRGYTF
TRBV10-3	TRBJ2-6	CAISGGREGSRANVLTF
TRBV6-5	TRBJ2-3	CASSQRVTRVTDTQYF
TRBV12-3/TRBV12-4	TRBJ1-3	CASQAMAFGNTIYF
TRBV27	TRBJ2-6	CASSYRSSGANVLTF
TRBV3-1	TRBJ2-5	CASSQRSGSSWKTQYF
TRBV12-3/TRBV12-4	TRBJ2-3	CASSLWRTGEKDTQYF
TRBV20-1	TRBJ2-3	CSAIIGSTDTQYF
TRBV20-1	TRBJ1-1	CSASRGRNTEAFF
TRBV20-1	TRBJ2-6	CSARIGPGGAGANVLTF
TRBV6-2/TRBV6-3	TRBJ1-1	CASSYSDWDGAFF
TRBV24-1	TRBJ2-2	CATSDLQAAGELFF
TRBV29-1	TRBJ2-7	CSVETPSGSDEQYF